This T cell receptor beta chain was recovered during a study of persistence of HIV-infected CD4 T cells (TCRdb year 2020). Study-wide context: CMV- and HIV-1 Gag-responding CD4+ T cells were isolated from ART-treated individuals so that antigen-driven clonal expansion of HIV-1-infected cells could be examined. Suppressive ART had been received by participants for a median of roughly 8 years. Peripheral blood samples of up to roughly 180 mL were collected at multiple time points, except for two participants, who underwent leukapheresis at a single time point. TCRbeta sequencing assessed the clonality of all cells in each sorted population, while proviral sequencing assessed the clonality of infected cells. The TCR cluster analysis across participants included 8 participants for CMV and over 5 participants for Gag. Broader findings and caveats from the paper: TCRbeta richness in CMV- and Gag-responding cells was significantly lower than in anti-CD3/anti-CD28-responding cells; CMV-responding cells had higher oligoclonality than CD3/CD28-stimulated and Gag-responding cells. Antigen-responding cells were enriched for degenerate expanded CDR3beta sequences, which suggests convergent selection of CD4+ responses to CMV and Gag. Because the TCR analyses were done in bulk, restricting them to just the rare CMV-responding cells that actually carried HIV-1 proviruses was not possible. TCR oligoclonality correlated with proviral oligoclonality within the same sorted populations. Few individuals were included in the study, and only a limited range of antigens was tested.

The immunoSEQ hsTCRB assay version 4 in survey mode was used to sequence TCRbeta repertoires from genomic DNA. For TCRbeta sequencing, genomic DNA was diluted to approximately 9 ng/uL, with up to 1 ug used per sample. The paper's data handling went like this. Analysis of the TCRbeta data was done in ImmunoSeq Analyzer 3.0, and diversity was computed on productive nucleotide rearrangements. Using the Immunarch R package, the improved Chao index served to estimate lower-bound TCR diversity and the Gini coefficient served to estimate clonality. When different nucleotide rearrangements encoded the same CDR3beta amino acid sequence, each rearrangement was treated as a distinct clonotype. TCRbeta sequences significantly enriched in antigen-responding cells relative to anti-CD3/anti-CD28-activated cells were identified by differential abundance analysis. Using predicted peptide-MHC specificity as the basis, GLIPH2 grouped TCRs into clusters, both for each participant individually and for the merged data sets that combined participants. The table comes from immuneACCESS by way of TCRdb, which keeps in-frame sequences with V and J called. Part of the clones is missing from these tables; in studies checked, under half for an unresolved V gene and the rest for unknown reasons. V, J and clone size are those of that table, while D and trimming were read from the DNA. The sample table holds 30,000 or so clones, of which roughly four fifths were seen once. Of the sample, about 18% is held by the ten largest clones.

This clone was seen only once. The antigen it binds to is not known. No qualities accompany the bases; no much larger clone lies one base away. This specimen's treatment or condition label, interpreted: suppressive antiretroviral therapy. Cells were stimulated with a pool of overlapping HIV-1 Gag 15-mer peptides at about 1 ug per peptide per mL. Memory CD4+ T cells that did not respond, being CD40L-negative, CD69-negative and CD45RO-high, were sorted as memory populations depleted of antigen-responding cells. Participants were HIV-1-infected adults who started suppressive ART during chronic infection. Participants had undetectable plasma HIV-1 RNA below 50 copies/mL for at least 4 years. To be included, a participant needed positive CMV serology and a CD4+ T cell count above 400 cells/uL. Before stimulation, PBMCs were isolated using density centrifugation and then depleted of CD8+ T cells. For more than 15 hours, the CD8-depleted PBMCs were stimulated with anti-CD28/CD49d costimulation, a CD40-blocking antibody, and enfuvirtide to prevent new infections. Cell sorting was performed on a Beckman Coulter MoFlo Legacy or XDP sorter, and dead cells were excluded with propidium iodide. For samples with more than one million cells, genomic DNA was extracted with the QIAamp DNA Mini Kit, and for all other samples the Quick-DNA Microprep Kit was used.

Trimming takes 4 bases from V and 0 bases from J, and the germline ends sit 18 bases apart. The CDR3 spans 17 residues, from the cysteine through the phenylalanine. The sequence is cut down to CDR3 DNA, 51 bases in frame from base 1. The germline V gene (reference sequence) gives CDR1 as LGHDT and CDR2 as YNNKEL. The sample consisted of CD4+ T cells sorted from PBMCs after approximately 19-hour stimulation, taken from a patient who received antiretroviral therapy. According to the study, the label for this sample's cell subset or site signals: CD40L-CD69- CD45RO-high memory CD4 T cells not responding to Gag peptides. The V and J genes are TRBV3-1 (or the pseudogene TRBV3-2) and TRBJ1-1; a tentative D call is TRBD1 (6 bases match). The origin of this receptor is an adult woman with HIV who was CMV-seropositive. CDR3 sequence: CASSPGRGRGMNTEAFF. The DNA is TGTGCCAGCAGCCCTGGAAGGGGGAGGGGAATGAACACTGAAGCTTTCTTT.